This TCR beta chain was retrieved from a study of T cells after posttransplantation cyclophosphamide. Study observations and caveats: TRB clonality was highly associated with recipient CMV seropositivity and reactivation. Later blood repertoires were often dominated by clones from the donor CD8+ memory compartment.

A remark on this clone: Its specificity is unknown.

Assay: immunoSEQ multiplex PCR; the TCRdb copy retains only in-frame clones and omits some. The sample shows 11,000 or so clones, 80% to 90% of them seen only once. A marrow graft followed busulfan-fludarabine conditioning, with cyclophosphamide on days +3 and +4. The ends were cut back, 4 bases at V and 1 base at J, with 8 bases in the middle. This CDR3 region has 13 residues. CDR1 SGHNT and CDR2 YYREEE come from the germline V gene (reference sequence). The clonotype was recovered from a female patient in her 50s who received an allogeneic stem cell transplant from a related donor, was CMV-positive, and had no GVHD. A share of the T cells may be of graft donor origin. This material consisted of PBMCs, taken after allogeneic stem cell transplant with posttransplant cyclophosphamide. This chain links TRBV5-4 with TRBJ1-1; TRBD1 might be the D (5 bases). The CDR3 loop reads CASSVQGNTEAFF. CDR3 nucleotides: TGTGCCAGCAGCGTCCAGGGGAACACTGAAGCTTTCTTT.